The clone carrying this T cell receptor beta chain was counted many times. Its antigen is currently unknown. Each single cDNA molecule received a unique molecular identifier. One entry per CDR3 protein results from TCRdb running MiXCR on the 5' RACE reads. The sample shows about 25,000 distinct CDR3 sequences, roughly 4.2% of them seen only once. This specimen belongs to a study of early T cells in non-severe SARS-CoV-2 infection. Study-level information: Sequencing of bulk RNA from unsorted whole blood was done, without chain pairing.

V lost 6 bases to trimming and J lost 2 bases, with 12 bases between them. The CDR3 runs 14 residues. Findings and caveats of the study: VDJdb matching, biased toward anti-spike CD8 responses, missed private and CD4 specificities.

The specimen was whole blood. This sequence was found in an adult who was a healthcare worker with PCR-confirmed SARS-CoV-2 infection or an uninfected control (not recorded which). V is TRBV12-3 or TRBV12-4 and J is TRBJ2-3, with a weak D call TRBD1 (5 bases). The CDR3: CASRLTANTDTQYF. DNA of the CDR3: TGTGCCAGCAGACTGACAGCCAACACAGATACGCAGTATTTT.